This paragraph covers one T cell receptor (beta chain) sequence. Its specific antigen is unknown. The data originate from a study of CXCR3-negative and CXCR3-positive naive CD8 T cells (dated by TCRdb to between 2018 and 2020). Study-level background: About 135 million TRB reads were obtained in total, roughly 1.5 +/- 0.3 million reads per library. Diversity and physicochemical repertoire analyses covered around 10 donors pooled from two independent experiments. For the TRBV-TRBJ cluster analysis, the naive subsets came from 5 donors, while the memory cells came from 3 donors.

Paper-wide results and their limitations: Because CXCR3 expression was partially decreased after cryopreservation, freshly isolated PBMCs were used for most assays. Compared with CXCR3-negative naive cells, CXCR3-positive naive cells had TRB CDR3s with higher hydrophobicity (lower Kidera factor 4), lower energy, and higher strength and volume indices. Because surface CD5, which has been linked to self-reactivity in mice, was comparable between naive subsets, TCR interaction strength was also inferred from TRB CDR3 physicochemical properties. Similar TRBV-TRBJ usage was shown by naive CXCR3-negative and CXCR3-positive cells from the same donor, whereas distinct patterns were shown by memory cells. Comparably high repertoire diversity was found in both naive subsets, whereas much lower repertoire diversity was found in memory CD8+ T cells.

The sample was run on a NextSeq 550. The Human TCR Profiling Kit (MiLaboratory) was used to prepare UMI-labeled 5' RACE TRB cDNA libraries. The full amount of extracted RNA was used for cDNA synthesis, and the full amount of resulting cDNA was used for PCR amplification. Libraries were prepared in parallel with an identical number of PCR cycles. Processing in the source paper ran as follows. MIGEC and MiXCR extracted about 49,000 +/- 11,000 unique UMI-labeled TRB cDNA molecules per library, requiring at least two reads per UMI. An average of approximately 40,000 +/- 10,000 functional in-frame TRB CDR3 nucleotide clonotypes without stop codons was found per library. After each sample was downsampled to 5000 UMI-labeled TRB molecules, VDJtools was used to calculate diversity metrics such as normalized Shannon-Wiener and Chao1. VDJtools computed clonotype-size-weighted physicochemical properties of the central five CDR3 residues: interaction energy, strength, volume and Kidera factor 4. Through TCRdb reprocessing, the reads give one entry per CDR3 protein sequence; DNA is omitted. The V and J calls and clone size are TCRdb's, not the authors'. This sample's clone table shows about 98,000 distinct CDR3 sequences. Approximately 1% of the sample lies in the top ten.

Each CD8+ T cell subset was flow-sorted in triplicate, with over 250,000 cells per subset placed directly into RLT lysis buffer. Naive CD8+ T cells were defined stringently as CD45RO-CCR7+CD27+CD95- to exclude memory contaminants. Standard density gradient centrifugation was used to isolate peripheral blood mononuclear cells from buffy coats. A FACSAria III was used to flow-sort naive CXCR3-negative and CXCR3-positive CD8+ T cells. Total RNA was extracted from sorted cells with an RNeasy Mini Kit. Taken from the germline V gene (reference sequence), the CDR1 and CDR2 loops are LGHDT and YNNKEL. The CDR3 numbers 15 residues from cysteine through phenylalanine. No DNA was logged.

The chain was built from TRBV3-1 and TRBJ1-1; lacking DNA, the TRBD1 call made by TCRdb goes unchecked. Source material: naive CXCR3+ CD8+ T cells from blood. The label giving this sample's cell subset or site can be read as: CD45RO-CCR7+CD27+CD95- naive CD8+ T cells expressing CXCR3 (TNR3+). The source is a human donor in good health. Some clones in this sample may be carry-over from other donors' samples. The CDR3 sequence is CASSRGQGKNTEAFF. Reference TRBV3-1 and TRBJ1-1 proteins supply the regions before and after the CDR3; the full variable domain is: DTAVSQTPKYLVTQMGNDKSIKCEQNLGHDTMYWYKQDSKKFLKIMFSYNNKELIINETVPNRFSPKSPDKAHLNLHINSLELGDSAVYFCASSRGQGKNTEAFFGQGTRLTVV.